A single sample gave rise to the 26 T cell receptor beta chains below, sequenced in a study of blood T cells in healthy people across ages. Through a sample-barcoded 5' primer and a J-beta primer mix, a second PCR was run for 7 to 11 cycles. TCRdb reprocessed the 5' RACE reads via MiXCR and lists one record per CDR3 protein. This table has approximately 940,000 distinct CDR3 sequences, about 48% appearing once. The sample was blood. These receptor sequences come from a man younger than 45 in good health.

The V call is TRBV20-1, the J call TRBJ2-7; 9 nucleotides align to TRBD1. V trimming: 0 bases; J trimming: 0 bases; junction bases outside the gene matches: 3. There are 15 residues in the CDR3. Per the germline V gene, CDR1 is DFQATT and CDR2 is SNEGSKA (reference sequence). CDR3 sequence: CSARDPGQGSYEQYF. CDR3 DNA: TGCAGTGCTAGAGACCCGGGACAGGGCTCCTACGAGCAGTACTTC.

The chain employs TRBV5-4 and TRBJ2-3; 10 positions agree with TRBD2. Germline trimming cut 4 bases from V and 4 bases from J; bases unmatched to any gene: 6. Germline V gene sequence: CDR1 SGHNT, CDR2 YYREEE (reference sequence). The length of the CDR3 is 15 residues. The CDR3 is CASSLGTSDADTQYF. Here the CDR3 DNA reads TGTGCCAGCAGCCTAGGGACTAGCGATGCAGATACGCAGTATTTT.

The gene calls are TRBV20-1 and TRBJ2-1; D remains unclear. This CDR3 has 13 residues. CDR1 is DFQATT and CDR2 is SNEGSKA in the germline V gene (reference sequence). Trimming stripped 3 bases from V and 9 bases from J, with 15 bases between. The CDR3 loop is CSASPPVYGEQFF. In nucleotides, the CDR3 is TGCAGTGCTAGCCCCCCCGTCTACGGTGAGCAGTTCTTC.

The chain carries TRBV10-3 and TRBJ1-6; D gene uncertain. The germline V and J ends were trimmed by 7 bases and 5 bases, with 12 bases remaining between them. Germline lookup yields CDR1 ENHRY and CDR2 SYGVKD. The CDR3 is made up of 14 amino acids. This CDR3 is CAITQTENNSPLHF. The CDR3 DNA sequence: TGTGCCATCACCCAGACGGAGAATAATTCACCCCTCCACTTT.

The V and J genes are TRBV5-1 and TRBJ2-7; 8 nucleotides line up with TRBD2. CDR1 is SGHRS, CDR2 YFSETQ, per germline. V was clipped by 3 bases and J by 4 bases; unmatched bases: 6. The CDR3 sequence is 14 residues long. CDR3: CASSWTAGAYEQYF. CDR3 nucleotide sequence: TGCGCCAGCAGCTGGACAGCGGGAGCTTACGAGCAGTACTTC.

This chain connects TRBV7-8 to TRBJ1-4, with D hard to call. V was cut by 5 bases and J by 0 bases, with 10 bases left in between. Germline values: CDR1 SGHVS, CDR2 FQNEAQ. The CDR3 spans 15 residues. The DNA of the CDR3 is TGTGCCAGCAGCGCACCAACCACAACTAATGAAAAACTGTTTTTT. Its protein product is CASSAPTTTNEKLFF.

The gene calls are TRBV5-1 and TRBJ1-2, with D possibly being TRBD1 (5 bases). V dropped 2 bases and J dropped 4 bases, with 12 bases sitting between them. The CDR3 totals 14 residues. From germline, CDR1 is SGHRS and CDR2 YFSETQ. This CDR3 reads CASSFGGTGYGYTF. The DNA for the CDR3 is TGCGCCAGCAGCTTCGGGGGGACCGGCTATGGCTACACCTTC.

This clonotype turned up a few times. V and J are TRBV3-1 and TRBJ1-6, with D possibly TRBD1 on 5 matching bases. Germline assignment: CDR1 LGHDT and CDR2 YNNKEL (reference sequence). Trimming took 2 bases from V and 4 from J, leaving 15 bases between them. The length of the CDR3 is 17 residues. DNA for the CDR3: TGTGCCAGCAGCCAAAGTACAAAGGGGTCGTATAATTCACCCCTCCACTTT. Its translation is CASSQSTKGSYNSPLHF.

The rearrangement links TRBV4-1 to TRBJ1-1, with a weak D call TRBD1 (5 bases). This CDR3 is 13 amino acids long. CDR1 and CDR2 (germline): MGHRA, YSYEKL. V lost 6 bases and J lost 8, with 16 bases in between. The DNA for the CDR3 is TGCGCCAGCAGAACCGGGACCGCACTAGAAGCTTTCTTT. It specifies CASRTGTALEAFF.

The CDR3 sequence: CASSRGVKVYF. CDR3 nucleotides: TGCGCCAGCAGCCGCGGTGTGAAGGTGTACTTC. The rearrangement joins TRBV4-1 to TRBJ2-5, with D uncertain. The germline V gene encodes CDR1 MGHRA and CDR2 YSYEKL. The CDR3 has 11 amino acids. Trimming removed 4 bases at V and 13 bases at J, with 13 bases between.

The chain carries TRBV6-2 or TRBV6-3 and TRBJ2-7, with 7 bases lining up with TRBD1. V lost 6 bases and J lost 6; bases outside the gene matches: 8. Germline assignment: CDR1 MNHEY and CDR2 SVGEGT. The CDR3 is 13 amino acids. CDR3 residues: CASRWDSPREQYF. The CDR3 DNA sequence: TGTGCCAGCAGATGGGACAGTCCTCGCGAGCAGTACTTC.

The V call is TRBV7-9, the J call TRBJ1-2; D remains ambiguous. V dropped 4 bases and J dropped 3 bases, with 18 bases sitting between them. Looked up from germline, CDR1 is SEHNR and CDR2 is FQNEAQ (reference sequence). The CDR3 totals 16 residues. This chain's CDR3 is CASSSGAAGSDYGYTF. DNA of the CDR3: TGTGCCAGCAGCTCAGGAGCAGCCGGATCGGACTATGGCTACACCTTC. The whole variable domain, remainder taken from reference TRBV7-9 and TRBJ1-2, is DTGVSQNPRHKITKRGQNVTFRCDPISEHNRLYWYRQTLGQGPEFLTYFQNEAQLEKSRLLSDRFSAERPKGSFSTLEIQRTEQGDSAMYLCASSSGAAGSDYGYTFGSGTRLTVV.

The chain links TRBV4-1 to TRBJ2-4; D is perhaps TRBD1 (6 bases). Near its end, the DNA agrees better with TRBJ2-7, so the J call may be wrong. Germline V gene data show CDR1 as MGHRA and CDR2 as YSYEKL. This CDR3 has 14 residues. The CDR3 region is CASSQGQVTYEQYF. Here the CDR3 DNA reads TGCGCCAGCAGCCAAGGACAGGTGACCTACGAGCAGTACTTC.

V and J are TRBV4-3 and TRBJ2-1; D may be TRBD1 (6 bases). The germline V and J ends were trimmed by 1 base and 2 bases, with 12 bases remaining between them. The length of the CDR3 is 16 residues. Per germline, CDR1 LGHNA and CDR2 YSLEER. CDR3 coding DNA: TGCGCCAGCAGCCAAGGGACAGCCACTACCTACAATGAGCAGTTCTTC. Amino acid sequence: CASSQGTATTYNEQFF.

This clonotype occurred a few times. The J gene is TRBJ2-6, the V gene TRBV6-2 or TRBV6-3; D unclear. The V end lost 2 bases, the J end lost 0 bases, and 5 bases lay between the germline ends. This CDR3 region has 15 residues. Germline values: CDR1 MNHEY, CDR2 SVGEGT. CDR3 in DNA: TGTGCCAGCAGTTACGCTTCCTCTGGGGCCAACGTCCTGACTTTC. Amino acids: CASSYASSGANVLTF.

The CDR3 loop reads CASSQRTVKAYEQYF. The DNA of the CDR3 is TGTGCCAGCAGCCAAAGGACGGTCAAGGCCTACGAGCAGTACTTC. This sequence joins TRBV3-1 and TRBJ2-5; the D is unclear. The DNA end favors TRBJ2-7, so the J call may be wrong. This CDR3 contains 15 residues. CDR1 LGHDT and CDR2 YNNKEL come from the germline V gene (reference sequence).

This clonotype was counted between two and nine times. The V gene is TRBV24-1, the J gene TRBJ2-6; D unresolved. Deletions cut 5 bases from V and 4 bases from J, with 14 bases between. The CDR3 runs to 16 residues. Germline CDR1 and CDR2: KGHDR and SFDVKD. The DNA of the CDR3 is TGTGCCACCAGTGGAGCCCGGGCTTCCGGGGCCAACGTCCTGACTTTC. This translates into CATSGARASGANVLTF.

This clonotype was detected a few times. The rearrangement links TRBV28 to TRBJ2-1; 7 positions match TRBD2. Trimming removed 1 base from V and 6 bases from J; junction bases left unmatched: 3. This CDR3 has 14 residues. The germline V gene encodes CDR1 MDHEN and CDR2 SYDVKM. CDR3 sequence: CASSLFGTTNEQFF. The CDR3 DNA sequence: TGTGCCAGCAGTTTATTTGGGACTACCAATGAGCAGTTCTTC.

This rearrangement joins TRBV4-1 to TRBJ2-1; TRBD2 matches 9 bases. J was trimmed by 3 bases and V by 1 base; bases with no gene match: 4. This CDR3 is built from 16 residues. CDR1 is MGHRA and CDR2 is YSYEKL in the germline V gene. The CDR3 spells CASSQVGREGYNEQFF. The CDR3 nucleotides are TGCGCCAGCAGCCAAGTCGGGCGGGAGGGCTACAATGAGCAGTTCTTC.

This clonotype was picked up a small number of times. The chain links TRBV6-6 to TRBJ2-1; TRBD1 might be the D (6 bases). This CDR3 region has 15 residues. The V end lost 3 bases, the J end lost 6 bases, and 15 bases lay between the germline ends. Germline V gene lookup returns CDR1 MNHNY and CDR2 SVGAGI (reference sequence). The CDR3 spells CASSYLTGIGNEQFF. CDR3 sequence (DNA): TGTGCCAGCAGTTATTTAACAGGGATCGGCAATGAGCAGTTCTTC.

The table lists this clonotype with a few counts. The chain joins TRBV5-1 to TRBJ2-2; D gene uncertain. The germline V gene encodes CDR1 SGHRS and CDR2 YFSETQ. The CDR3 spans 13 residues. The V end lost 0 bases, the J end lost 7 bases, and 7 bases lay between the germline ends. In DNA, the CDR3 is TGCGCCAGCAGCTTGGCCTCAGGCGGGGAGCTGTTTTTT. It specifies CASSLASGGELFF. Looking up the rest from reference TRBV5-1 and TRBJ2-2 gives the full variable domain: KAGVTQTPRYLIKTRGQQVTLSCSPISGHRSVSWYQQTPGQGLQFLFEYFSETQRNKGNFPGRFSGRQFSNSRSEMNVSTLELGDSALYLCASSLASGGELFFGEGSRLTVL.

The chain has TRBV5-8 and TRBJ1-1; TRBD1 is a possible D gene (5 bases). Looked up from germline, CDR1 is SGHTS and CDR2 is YDEGEE. CDR3 length equals 11 residues. V dropped 1 base and J dropped 11 bases, with 9 bases sitting between them. This chain's CDR3 is CASSLRGRAFF. CDR3 bases: TGTGCCAGCAGCTTGCGGGGACGTGCTTTCTTT.

The gene calls are TRBV6-1 and TRBJ1-2; D is possibly TRBD1 (5 bases). Germline loops: CDR1 MNHNS, CDR2 SASEGT. This CDR3 has 14 residues. Trimming left V 2 bases short and J 8 bases short, with 15 bases between. The CDR3 DNA reads as TGTGCCAGCAGTGAAAGGGGCAGGCTTCTCGGCTACACCTTC. This sequence encodes CASSERGRLLGYTF.

The rearrangement joins TRBV12-3 or TRBV12-4 to TRBJ1-6; no reliable D call. The CDR3 is 17 amino acids. Trimming shortened V by 1 base and J by 0 bases, and 10 bases separated the two germline ends. The CDR3 protein is CASSLGTQSSYNSPLHF. The CDR3 bases are TGTGCCAGCAGTTTAGGGACGCAGAGCTCCTATAATTCACCCCTCCACTTT.

The chain employs TRBV20-1 and TRBJ2-3; maybe TRBD2 (7 bases). The length of the CDR3 is 14 residues. Germline V lookup: CDR1 DFQATT, CDR2 SNEGSKA (reference sequence). The V gene lost 4 bases and the J gene lost 4 bases, with 15 bases spanning the gap. The chain's CDR3 is CSANVGGGPDTQYF. The CDR3 DNA is TGCAGTGCTAACGTTGGCGGGGGCCCAGATACGCAGTATTTT.

The V call is TRBV5-1, the J call TRBJ1-2; no definite D call. The CDR3 totals 14 residues. The germline CDR1 and CDR2 sequences are SGHRS and YFSETQ. Trimming removed 0 bases at V and 3 bases at J, with 9 bases between. CDR3: CASSLGSLDYGYTF. The CDR3, as DNA: TGCGCCAGCAGCTTGGGCAGTCTGGACTATGGCTACACCTTC.